The rows below give T cell receptor beta chains drawn from one sample of a study of OX40 agonist ivuxolimab in advanced cancers. Clones were sequenced by immunoSEQ multiplex PCR, and TCRdb holds only the in-frame ones, with some missing. The table has 75,000 to 100,000 clones, around nine tenths seen once; the top ten hold roughly 0.52%. This sample comprised CD4+ or CD8+ T cells sorted from blood, obtained in a trial of the OX40 agonist ivuxolimab. The receptors derive from an adult with an advanced solid tumor such as melanoma, head and neck, liver or kidney cancer. CDR3s include the opening cysteine and the closing phenylalanine or tryptophan. Fields, in order: CDR3 protein, CDR3 DNA, D gene, V gene, J gene, clone size. D genes are given only for firm matches. For some rows the clone size is stated as once, few or many, or as a class when expanded; others skip it.

cdr3_aa: CASSLGGPDTQYF; cdr3_nt: TGTGCCAGCAGCTTGGGGGGGCCGGATACGCAGTATTTT; d_call: .; v_call: TRBV5-4; j_call: TRBJ2-3; clone_size: .
cdr3_aa: CASSVTSGGAYNEQFF; cdr3_nt: TGTGCCAGCAGCGTAACTAGTGGGGGGGCCTACAATGAGCAGTTCTTC; d_call: TRBD2; v_call: TRBV7-3; j_call: TRBJ2-1; clone_size: .
cdr3_aa: CSVGPTGNQPQHF; cdr3_nt: TGCAGCGTTGGGCCGACAGGGAACCAGCCCCAGCATTTT; d_call: TRBD1; v_call: TRBV29-1; j_call: TRBJ1-5; clone_size: .
cdr3_aa: CASSPGQGGKNIQYF; cdr3_nt: TGCGCCAGCAGCCCTGGACAGGGGGGCAAAAACATTCAGTACTTC; d_call: TRBD1; v_call: TRBV5-1; j_call: TRBJ2-4; clone_size: .
cdr3_aa: CASGGLTEAFF; cdr3_nt: TGTGCCAGCGGTGGATTAACTGAAGCTTTCTTT; d_call: .; v_call: TRBV28; j_call: TRBJ1-1; clone_size: .
cdr3_aa: CSVKGGTGGEEQYF; cdr3_nt: TGCAGCGTTAAAGGGGGGACAGGGGGCGAAGAGCAGTACTTC; d_call: TRBD1; v_call: TRBV29-1; j_call: TRBJ2-7; clone_size: .
cdr3_aa: CASSWGTVYEQYF; cdr3_nt: TGTGCCAGCAGCTGGGGGACAGTCTACGAGCAGTACTTC; d_call: TRBD1; v_call: TRBV5-6; j_call: TRBJ2-7; clone_size: .
cdr3_aa: CASSSPPGRMSYEQYF; cdr3_nt: TGTGCCAGCAGTTCCCCTCCGGGACGGATGTCCTACGAGCAGTACTTC; d_call: .; v_call: TRBV6-5; j_call: TRBJ2-7; clone_size: .
cdr3_aa: CASSRESAAGKTQYF; cdr3_nt: TGTGCCAGCTCACGGGAGTCAGCAGCAGGGAAGACCCAGTACTTC; d_call: .; v_call: TRBV18; j_call: TRBJ2-5; clone_size: few
cdr3_aa: CASSLGTSITDTQYF; cdr3_nt: TGTGCCAGCAGCCTGGGGACTAGTATTACAGATACGCAGTATTTT; d_call: TRBD2; v_call: TRBV7-2; j_call: TRBJ2-3; clone_size: .
cdr3_aa: CASSIPQRGVAATQYF; cdr3_nt: TGTGCCAGTAGTATCCCCCAGCGGGGGGTGGCTGCGACCCAGTACTTC; d_call: TRBD2; v_call: TRBV19; j_call: TRBJ2-5; clone_size: .
cdr3_aa: CASSLSGQTIGSFNEQFF; cdr3_nt: TGCGCCAGCAGCTTGTCGGGACAGACAATTGGATCATTCAATGAGCAGTTCTTC; d_call: TRBD1; v_call: TRBV5-1; j_call: TRBJ2-1; clone_size: .
cdr3_aa: CASSRTGENEKLFF; cdr3_nt: TGCGCCAGCAGCCGCACAGGGGAGAATGAAAAACTGTTTTTT; d_call: TRBD1; v_call: TRBV5-1; j_call: TRBJ1-4; clone_size: few
cdr3_aa: CASLGTGQETQYF; cdr3_nt: TGTGCCAGCCTTGGGACGGGCCAAGAGACCCAGTACTTC; d_call: .; v_call: TRBV2; j_call: TRBJ2-5; clone_size: .
cdr3_aa: CASSLSHPNRNRDQPQHF; cdr3_nt: TGTGCCAGCAGCTTATCCCACCCCAATAGAAACAGAGATCAGCCCCAGCATTTT; d_call: .; v_call: TRBV7-8; j_call: TRBJ1-5; clone_size: .
cdr3_aa: CASTWATNYGYTF; cdr3_nt: TGTGCCAGCACCTGGGCGACTAACTATGGCTACACCTTC; d_call: .; v_call: TRBV6-1; j_call: TRBJ1-2; clone_size: .
cdr3_aa: CASSLDGRREANYGYTF; cdr3_nt: TGCGCCAGCAGCTTGGATGGCAGGCGGGAAGCTAACTATGGCTACACCTTC; d_call: .; v_call: TRBV5-1; j_call: TRBJ1-2; clone_size: .
cdr3_aa: CASSPVSVSGYGYTF; cdr3_nt: TGTGCCAGCAGCCCCGTTTCTGTCTCGGGGTATGGCTACACCTTC; d_call: .; v_call: TRBV28; j_call: TRBJ1-2; clone_size: .
cdr3_aa: CASSQWQGDRNQPQHF; cdr3_nt: TGCGCCAGCAGCCAATGGCAGGGGGATCGCAATCAGCCCCAGCATTTT; d_call: TRBD1; v_call: TRBV4-1; j_call: TRBJ1-5; clone_size: .
cdr3_aa: CASSYRTGFVYGYTF; cdr3_nt: TGTGCCAGCAGTTACAGGACAGGGTTCGTCTATGGCTACACCTTC; d_call: TRBD1; v_call: TRBV6-6; j_call: TRBJ1-2; clone_size: .
cdr3_aa: CATSRRFVAFF; cdr3_nt: TGTGCCACATCACGGAGGTTTGTAGCTTTCTTT; d_call: .; v_call: TRBV19; j_call: TRBJ1-1; clone_size: .
cdr3_aa: CASSHTSGGAYNEQFF; cdr3_nt: TGCGCCAGCAGCCACACTAGCGGGGGGGCGTACAATGAGCAGTTCTTC; d_call: TRBD2; v_call: TRBV5-1; j_call: TRBJ2-1; clone_size: few
cdr3_aa: CASSAGRTNTEAFF; cdr3_nt: TGTGCCAGTAGTGCAGGACGGACGAACACTGAAGCTTTCTTT; d_call: .; v_call: TRBV19; j_call: TRBJ1-1; clone_size: .
cdr3_aa: CASSSGGIYTQYF; cdr3_nt: TGTGCCAGCAGCTCAGGGGGCATCTATACGCAGTATTTT; d_call: TRBD1; v_call: TRBV11-2; j_call: TRBJ2-3; clone_size: once
cdr3_aa: CASSPGGDYGYTF; cdr3_nt: TGCGCCAGCAGCCCCGGGGGTGACTATGGCTACACCTTC; d_call: .; v_call: TRBV5-1; j_call: TRBJ1-2; clone_size: .
cdr3_aa: CASSGGAGETQYF; cdr3_nt: TGTGCCAGTAGTGGTGGGGCGGGGGAGACCCAGTACTTC; d_call: .; v_call: TRBV19; j_call: TRBJ2-5; clone_size: .
cdr3_aa: CASSEKWGLYEQYF; cdr3_nt: TGTGCCAGCAGTGAAAAGTGGGGACTCTACGAGCAGTACTTC; d_call: .; v_call: TRBV2; j_call: TRBJ2-7; clone_size: .
cdr3_aa: CASSEPSYNEQFF; cdr3_nt: TGTGCCAGCAGTGAGCCGTCTTACAATGAGCAGTTCTTC; d_call: .; v_call: TRBV28; j_call: TRBJ2-1; clone_size: .
cdr3_aa: CASSFDGPDTQYF; cdr3_nt: TGTGCCAGCAGTTTCGATGGGCCAGATACGCAGTATTTT; d_call: .; v_call: TRBV5-5; j_call: TRBJ2-3; clone_size: .
cdr3_aa: CASSRAGNYGYTF; cdr3_nt: TGTGCCAGTTCCCGGGCGGGTAACTATGGCTACACCTTC; d_call: .; v_call: TRBV6-1; j_call: TRBJ1-2; clone_size: .
cdr3_aa: CASSPLALAETQYF; cdr3_nt: TGTGCCAGCAGTCCCCTAGCCCTCGCAGAGACCCAGTACTTC; d_call: .; v_call: TRBV27; j_call: TRBJ2-5; clone_size: .
cdr3_aa: CASSSTSALGTQYF; cdr3_nt: TGTGCCAGCAGCTCGACTAGCGCCCTGGGGACCCAGTACTTC; d_call: TRBD2; v_call: TRBV7-3; j_call: TRBJ2-5; clone_size: .
cdr3_aa: CASSALPGHSNQPQHF; cdr3_nt: TGTGCCAGTAGTGCCCTCCCGGGACACTCCAATCAGCCCCAGCATTTT; d_call: .; v_call: TRBV19; j_call: TRBJ1-5; clone_size: .
cdr3_aa: CASSPGDRVNTEAFF; cdr3_nt: TGTGCCAGCAGCCCTGGGGACAGGGTCAACACTGAAGCTTTCTTT; d_call: TRBD1; v_call: TRBV7-6; j_call: TRBJ1-1; clone_size: .
cdr3_aa: CASSPNGAGELFF; cdr3_nt: TGTGCCAGCAGCCCAAACGGTGCCGGGGAGCTGTTTTTT; d_call: .; v_call: TRBV6-4; j_call: TRBJ2-2; clone_size: .
cdr3_aa: CASSPRQGIAEAFF; cdr3_nt: TGCGCCAGCAGCCCAAGACAGGGGATAGCTGAAGCTTTCTTT; d_call: TRBD1; v_call: TRBV5-1; j_call: TRBJ1-1; clone_size: once
cdr3_aa: CASSLERRVTYEQYF; cdr3_nt: TGTGCCAGCAGCTTAGAGCGCAGGGTAACCTACGAGCAGTACTTC; d_call: .; v_call: TRBV7-3; j_call: TRBJ2-7; clone_size: few
cdr3_aa: CASSQDPLRDRPWEKLFF; cdr3_nt: TGTGCCAGCAGCCAAGACCCCCTACGAGACAGGCCGTGGGAAAAACTGTTTTTT; d_call: .; v_call: TRBV4-2; j_call: TRBJ1-4; clone_size: .
cdr3_aa: CASSQGMTNYGYTF; cdr3_nt: TGCGCCAGCAGCCAAGGGATGACTAACTATGGCTACACCTTC; d_call: .; v_call: TRBV4-3; j_call: TRBJ1-2; clone_size: .
cdr3_aa: CASSLSWDRAEKLFF; cdr3_nt: TGTGCCAGCAGTTTATCATGGGACAGGGCTGAAAAACTGTTTTTT; d_call: TRBD1; v_call: TRBV27; j_call: TRBJ1-4; clone_size: .
cdr3_aa: CASSVEYEQFF; cdr3_nt: TGTGCCAGCAGCGTAGAATATGAGCAGTTCTTC; d_call: .; v_call: TRBV9; j_call: TRBJ2-1; clone_size: once
cdr3_aa: CATSREAGEGDTQYF; cdr3_nt: TGTGCCACCAGCAGAGAAGCGGGGGAAGGTGATACGCAGTATTTT; d_call: TRBD2; v_call: TRBV15; j_call: TRBJ2-3; clone_size: .
cdr3_aa: CASSGQNTDTQYF; cdr3_nt: TGTGCCAGCAGCGGGCAGAACACAGATACGCAGTATTTT; d_call: .; v_call: TRBV7-2; j_call: TRBJ2-3; clone_size: .
cdr3_aa: CAAGGGGKMNTEAFF; cdr3_nt: TGTGCCGCGGGGGGTGGCGGCAAGATGAACACTGAAGCTTTCTTT; d_call: .; v_call: TRBV5-4; j_call: TRBJ1-1; clone_size: .
cdr3_aa: CASSPSRDSSYEQYF; cdr3_nt: TGTGCCAGCTCACCAAGCAGGGATAGCTCCTACGAGCAGTACTTC; d_call: .; v_call: TRBV18; j_call: TRBJ2-7; clone_size: .
cdr3_aa: CASSTGLGEAFF; cdr3_nt: TGTGCCAGCAGTACAGGGCTCGGCGAAGCTTTCTTT; d_call: .; v_call: TRBV6-6; j_call: TRBJ1-1; clone_size: few
cdr3_aa: CASSLIYEQYF; cdr3_nt: TGTGCCAGCAGTCTAATCTACGAGCAGTACTTC; d_call: .; v_call: TRBV28; j_call: TRBJ2-7; clone_size: .
cdr3_aa: CASSLDGLNQPQHF; cdr3_nt: TGCGCCAGCAGCTTGGACGGGCTCAATCAGCCCCAGCATTTT; d_call: .; v_call: TRBV5-1; j_call: TRBJ1-5; clone_size: .
cdr3_aa: CASSPGGPGNEQFF; cdr3_nt: TGTGCCAGCAGCCCCGGGGGGCCGGGGAATGAGCAGTTCTTC; d_call: .; v_call: TRBV7-6; j_call: TRBJ2-1; clone_size: .
cdr3_aa: CASSTGSYEQYF; cdr3_nt: TGTGCCAGTAGTACAGGGTCCTACGAGCAGTACTTC; d_call: .; v_call: TRBV19; j_call: TRBJ2-7; clone_size: once
cdr3_aa: CAINPSGGAHEQFF; cdr3_nt: TGTGCCATCAACCCTAGCGGGGGGGCCCATGAGCAGTTCTTC; d_call: TRBD2; v_call: TRBV10-3; j_call: TRBJ2-1; clone_size: .
cdr3_aa: CASSFAKDTQYF; cdr3_nt: TGTGCCAGCAGCTTTGCGAAAGATACGCAGTATTTT; d_call: .; v_call: TRBV7-2; j_call: TRBJ2-3; clone_size: .
cdr3_aa: CASSSQGGHAEKLFF; cdr3_nt: TGTGCCAGCAGCTCCCAGGGGGGGCATGCTGAAAAACTGTTTTTT; d_call: TRBD1; v_call: TRBV9; j_call: TRBJ1-4; clone_size: .
cdr3_aa: CASSVSPNTEAFF; cdr3_nt: TGTGCCAGCAGCGTTTCTCCAAACACTGAAGCTTTCTTT; d_call: .; v_call: TRBV9; j_call: TRBJ1-1; clone_size: .
cdr3_aa: CASGLTGPGDTQYF; cdr3_nt: TGTGCTAGTGGTCTAACCGGGCCTGGAGATACGCAGTATTTT; d_call: .; v_call: TRBV12-5; j_call: TRBJ2-3; clone_size: .